The 4 T cell receptor beta chains below come from one sample, sequenced in a study of blood T cell repertoires in COVID-19. TCRdb keeps only in-frame clones here, not all; method: immunoSEQ multiplex PCR. The table records 20,000 to 30,000 clones, about 77% of them present only once. The sample taken for sequencing was peripheral blood. Every receptor here comes from a man aged 80 or over with active or convalescent COVID-19.

This clone was seen once. This sequence joins TRBV5-1 and TRBJ1-6, with unresolved D. V was pared by 7 bases and J by 8 bases, with 13 bases between. This CDR3 contains 13 residues. Per the germline V gene, CDR1 is SGHRS and CDR2 is YFSETQ. As DNA, the CDR3 is TGCGCCAGCGCCGCGAACGTAGATTCACCCCTCCACTTT. Its translation is CASAANVDSPLHF.

This rearrangement joins TRBV6-5 to TRBJ2-1; 8 bases line up with TRBD2. V was clipped by 2 bases and J by 8 bases; unmatched bases: 11. The germline V gene encodes CDR1 MNHEY and CDR2 SVGAGI. The CDR3 spans 16 residues. The CDR3 coding sequence is TGTGCCAGCAGTTACGATCCTAGCGGGCCCCGGGATGAGCAGTTCTTC. It encodes CASSYDPSGPRDEQFF.

This chain joins TRBV19 and TRBJ1-1, with D hard to call. Germline CDR1 LNHDA, CDR2 SQIVND (reference sequence). The CDR3 is 14 residues long. Trimming stripped 1 base from V and 5 bases from J, with 11 bases between. The CDR3 nucleotides read TGTGCCAGTAGTATAGTGGGAGGAAGGACTGAAGCTTTCTTT. As protein: CASSIVGGRTEAFF.

This clone was detected once. This chain links TRBV7-2 with TRBJ1-6; D uncertain. The CDR3 covers 14 residues. Per germline, CDR1 SGHTA and CDR2 FQGNSA. V was pared by 5 bases and J by 6 bases, with 11 bases between. CDR3 bases: TGTGCCAGCAGCCCCCGACAATTTAATTCACCCCTCCACTTT. Its protein product is CASSPRQFNSPLHF.